The rows below give T cell receptor beta chains drawn from one sample of a study of control samples from healthy donors and cancer patients. Using immunoSEQ multiplex PCR, the repertoire was profiled, and TCRdb retains in-frame clones only, with some absent. The data show about 44,000 clones, approximately 89% seen once. The sequenced sample was PBMCs. Receptors were obtained from a woman between 55 and 75 years old with lung cancer. CDR3s include the opening cysteine and the closing phenylalanine or tryptophan. A D gene is named only where the DNA matches it firmly. The listing skips clone size in some rows; elsewhere it reads once, few, many or a size class.

V,J,D,size,DNA,CDR3
TRBV23-1,TRBJ2-4,TRBD1,-,TGCGCCAGCAGTCAACGGACAGGGCCCAAAAACATTCAGTACTTC,CASSQRTGPKNIQYF
TRBV5-6,TRBJ1-1,-,-,TGTGCCAGCAGCAGAGCCCCTCAGGGAATGAACACTGAAGCTTTCTTT,CASSRAPQGMNTEAFF
TRBV7-2,TRBJ2-5,TRBD1,-,TGTGCCAGCAACTACAGGGGAGAAGAGACCCAGTACTTC,CASNYRGEETQYF
TRBV7-3,TRBJ2-7,TRBD2,-,TGTGCCAGCAGCTTGTCAAGCGGGGCAGCCTACGAGCAGTACTTC,CASSLSSGAAYEQYF
TRBV5-4,TRBJ1-5,-,-,TGTGCCAGCAGCTTGGAATACCAGGGGATGTCGAATCAGCCCCAGCATTTT,CASSLEYQGMSNQPQHF
TRBV4-1,TRBJ2-1,TRBD2,-,TGCGCCAGCAGCCAGGACCGACTAGCGGGACGCCCCCCTTCCTACAATGAGCAGTTCTTC,CASSQDRLAGRPPSYNEQFF
TRBV5-4,TRBJ1-2,-,few,TGTGCCAGCAGCCCAGGGACGGCGTCTGGCTACACCTTC,CASSPGTASGYTF
TRBV2,TRBJ2-1,-,-,TGTGCCAGCAGTGAAAGCGAGCAGTTCTTC,CASSESEQFF
TRBV5-4,TRBJ1-4,TRBD1,few,TGTGCCAGCAGCAAGGGACAGGTGGATAATGAAAAACTGTTTTTT,CASSKGQVDNEKLFF
TRBV28,TRBJ2-1,TRBD2,-,TGTGCCAGCAGTTTACAAACAACTAGCGGGAGGGTGGATGAGCAGTTCTTC,CASSLQTTSGRVDEQFF
TRBV6-5,TRBJ1-2,TRBD1,-,TGTGCCAGCAGTTACTCACCCCGGGACAGGGATGGCTACACCTTC,CASSYSPRDRDGYTF
TRBV20-1,TRBJ1-2,-,-,TGCAGTGCTAGTCCAGGGACGGACGGCTACACCTTC,CSASPGTDGYTF
TRBV5-5,TRBJ1-6,-,-,TGTGCCAGCAGCTTTAGGGGCATTAATAATTCACCCCTCCACTTT,CASSFRGINNSPLHF
TRBV2,TRBJ1-1,-,-,TGTGCCAGCAGCCTTGCAGCCACTGAAGCTTTCTTT,CASSLAATEAFF
TRBV13,TRBJ1-3,-,-,TGTGCCAGCAGCTTAACAGGGTTCTCTGGAAACACCATATATTTT,CASSLTGFSGNTIYF
TRBV6-5,TRBJ1-3,-,-,TGTGCCAGCTCTACTGCGTACTACTCTGGAAACACCATATATTTT,CASSTAYYSGNTIYF
TRBV30,TRBJ1-4,-,-,TGTGCCTGGAGCGACCTTGGGTTCGAAAAACTGTTTTTT,CAWSDLGFEKLFF
TRBV19,TRBJ2-2,-,-,TGTGCCAGTAGTATAATTTCATCAGAGGCCCCTCGGTTCGGGGAGCTGTTTTTT,CASSIISSEAPRFGELFF
TRBV6-5,TRBJ2-7,-,-,TGTGCCAGCAGTTACTTTGGACCCGGCGGCGAGCAGTACTTC,CASSYFGPGGEQYF
TRBV5-1,TRBJ1-1,TRBD1,-,TGCGCCAGCAGCTTGGGGGACAGGTCTGGAGCTGAAGCTTTCTTT,CASSLGDRSGAEAFF
TRBV7-9,TRBJ2-1,TRBD2,-,TGTGCCAGCAGCCGAGCGGGAGGGCCTTCCCATGAGCAGTTCTTC,CASSRAGGPSHEQFF
TRBV11-1,TRBJ2-3,-,-,TGTGCCAGCAGCCCCGGGATAGCGGAAGGCACAGATACGCAGTATTTT,CASSPGIAEGTDTQYF
TRBV9,TRBJ2-5,-,-,TGTGCCAGCAGCGTAGTCACCGGTGGGACCCAGTACTTC,CASSVVTGGTQYF
TRBV28,TRBJ1-1,TRBD1,-,TGTGCCAGCAGTTTAGGTTCCGGTCGACAGGGTGCTTTCTTT,CASSLGSGRQGAFF
TRBV6-5,TRBJ1-6,-,-,TGTGCCAGCATCCGTCGTCAGGGAACGAATTCACCCCTCCACTTT,CASIRRQGTNSPLHF
TRBV20-1,TRBJ2-7,TRBD1,few,TGCAGTGCTAGTCCCGGGACAGGTCCGGCCGAGCAGTACTTC,CSASPGTGPAEQYF
TRBV27,TRBJ1-5,TRBD1,-,TGTGCCAGCAGCCGGGCAGGGGGGTCCAATCAGCCCCAGCATTTT,CASSRAGGSNQPQHF
TRBV28,TRBJ2-7,-,-,TGTGCCAGCACCGGGGTTTCCGAGCAGTACTTC,CASTGVSEQYF
TRBV9,TRBJ1-5,TRBD1,-,TGTGCCAGCAGCTTACAGGGGAGCAATCAGCCCCAGCATTTT,CASSLQGSNQPQHF